The source of this TCR beta chain is a study of blood T cell repertoires in COVID-19. TCRdb's copy holds only in-frame clones and misses some; the assay was immunoSEQ multiplex PCR. There are 90,000 to 130,000 clones in the sample; roughly 81% occur only once, and less than 1.5% lies in the top ten. J was trimmed by 8 bases and V by 5 bases; bases with no gene match: 6. CDR1 and CDR2 (germline): SEHNR, FQNEAQ (reference sequence). CDR3 length equals 15 residues. The chain links TRBV7-9 to TRBJ2-1, with 13 positions matching TRBD2. Sequenced sample: peripheral blood. The source is a man aged 40-50 years with acute or convalescent COVID-19. CDR3 amino acids: CASSRTSGSRDEQFF. For the CDR3, the DNA is TGTGCCAGCAGCCGGACTAGCGGGAGTAGGGATGAGCAGTTCTTC.